This T cell receptor beta chain was captured in a study of T cell responses to AZD1222 COVID-19 vaccine. General study findings and limits: Clonal diversity was possibly underestimated, and white British individuals and females predominated among donors.

Of note for this clone: Its target is not known.

The data were produced by immunoSEQ multiplex PCR, yet TCRdb's version contains in-frame clones alone and is incomplete. The sample holds about 130,000 clones, approximately 88% seen once. The germline CDR1 and CDR2 sequences are SGHTA and FQGTGA. The CDR3 is 13 residues long. The V end was cut by 5 bases, the J end by 6 bases, with 8 bases between. The sample was peripheral blood, taken on day 0 of AZD1222 vaccination. This TCR was sampled from an adult in good health. The J gene is TRBJ1-6, the V gene TRBV7-3; D is perhaps TRBD1 (5 bases). The CDR3 loop is CASSIDSNSPLHF. DNA of the CDR3: TGTGCCAGCAGCATCGACAGTAATTCACCCCTCCACTTT.